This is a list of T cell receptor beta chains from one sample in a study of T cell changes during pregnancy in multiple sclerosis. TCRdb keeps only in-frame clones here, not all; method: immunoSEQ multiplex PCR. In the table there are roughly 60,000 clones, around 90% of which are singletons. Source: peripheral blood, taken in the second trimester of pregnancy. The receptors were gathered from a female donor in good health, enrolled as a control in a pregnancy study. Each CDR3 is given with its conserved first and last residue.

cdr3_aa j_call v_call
CASSPGRGLIGADTQYF TRBJ2-3 TRBV7-9
CASSEYPDQPQHF TRBJ1-5 TRBV25-1
CASSRGQGAGEQYF TRBJ2-7 TRBV27
CSVEDSRDRNYGYTF TRBJ1-2 TRBV29-1
CASGEGGPSSYEQYF TRBJ2-7 TRBV2
CASSTQGPGPYGYTF TRBJ1-2 TRBV5-1
CASSPAGAGELFF TRBJ2-2 TRBV7-7
CASSKAGTSGGKTQYF TRBJ2-5 TRBV2
CASSESEGEQYF TRBJ2-7 TRBV10-2
CSVDWGQIRNGYTF TRBJ1-2 TRBV29-1
CASTSTQGLGEKLFF TRBJ1-4 TRBV28
CASSFPGLAGGGQETQYF TRBJ2-5 TRBV7-2
CSARSVEAFF TRBJ1-1 TRBV20-1
CATSRGGLAQHF TRBJ1-5 TRBV15
CASQTGVAGYTF TRBJ1-2 TRBV19
CASSRLAGEQYF TRBJ2-7 TRBV11-2
CASSLTPSGTGANVLTF TRBJ2-6 TRBV7-6
CASSSVGTAVMKKLFF TRBJ1-4 TRBV27
CASSVVPAGESYQTGELFF TRBJ2-2 TRBV9
CASSLTGNYEQYF TRBJ2-7 TRBV6-5